Listed below are T cell receptor beta chains from one sample, sequenced in a study of liver allograft versus peripheral blood T cells. MiXCR was run by TCRdb on the reads, yielding one entry per CDR3 protein. The sample includes about 8,400 distinct CDR3 sequences, 15% to 20% seen only once; the top ten take approximately 4.2%. The source is a human patient who had a liver transplant. Some T cells may originate from the graft donor. CDR3s include the opening cysteine and the closing phenylalanine or tryptophan. Each record gives: V gene, J gene, D gene, clone size, CDR3 DNA, CDR3 protein. A D gene is named only where the DNA matches it firmly. Size values are once, few and many counts, or a class for expanded clones, and some rows have none.

TRBV7-2,TRBJ2-7,TRBD1,NA,TGTGCCAGCAGCTCTCCCGGATGGACAGGGGCTCTCGAGCAGTACTTC,CASSSPGWTGALEQYF
TRBV7-6,TRBJ2-1,NA,many,TGTGCCAGCAGCTTCGGGACTCACAATGAGCAGTTCTTC,CASSFGTHNEQFF
TRBV20-1,TRBJ2-5,TRBD1,few,TGCAGTGCAGGGGGCGCCGCCCAGTACTTC,CSAGGAAQYF
TRBV9,TRBJ2-5,NA,few,TGTGCCAGCAGCGTAGGACAGCAAGAGACCCAGTACTTC,CASSVGQQETQYF
TRBV20-1,TRBJ2-7,NA,many,TGCAGTGCTAGAGCGGGTTACTCCTACGAGCAGTACTTC,CSARAGYSYEQYF
TRBV9,TRBJ2-2,TRBD1,medium-sized,TGTGCCACTGGGGACAGACACACCGGGGAGCTGTTTTTT,CATGDRHTGELFF
TRBV7-9,TRBJ2-5,NA,few,TGTGCCAGCAGCTTAGATCAGTTCCAAGAGACCCAGTACTTC,CASSLDQFQETQYF
TRBV6-1,TRBJ1-1,TRBD1,many,TGTGCCAGCAGTGAATACTCCGGGACAGCCGAAGCTTTCTTT,CASSEYSGTAEAFF
TRBV7-9,TRBJ2-5,NA,few,TGTGCCAGCAGCTTAGCAGAGACCCAGTACTTC,CASSLAETQYF
TRBV18,TRBJ2-7,NA,once,TGTGCCAGCTCACCTCCTGGGGGCGAGCAGTACTTC,CASSPPGGEQYF
TRBV28,TRBJ1-1,TRBD1,NA,TGTGCCAGCAGAACAGGGGGCTGGGGCACTGAAGCTTTCTTT,CASRTGGWGTEAFF
TRBV30,TRBJ2-3,TRBD2,many,TGTGCCTGGAGTGATATGGGACTAGCGGGAACAGATACGCAGTATTTT,CAWSDMGLAGTDTQYF
TRBV12-3/TRBV12-4,TRBJ1-1,NA,few,TGTGCCAGCAGTTCGGGCTGGGTAGTTTCGGAAGCTTTCTTT,CASSSGWVVSEAFF
TRBV19,TRBJ2-1,TRBD2,medium-sized,TGTGCCAGTAAAGGCGGGAGCGGTGAGCAGTTCTTC,CASKGGSGEQFF
TRBV2,TRBJ2-7,TRBD2,NA,TGTGCCAGCAGTGAGGGAGGCGGGAGGGTCAACGAGCAGTACTTC,CASSEGGGRVNEQYF
TRBV6-1,TRBJ2-7,TRBD1,medium-sized,TGTGCCACCAGCCCACAGGGGTGGAAATACGAGCAGTACTTC,CATSPQGWKYEQYF
TRBV6-1,TRBJ1-6,TRBD1,medium-sized,TGTGCCAGCAGTGCCCCGGACAGGAGCTCCTATAATTCACCCCTCCACTTT,CASSAPDRSSYNSPLHF
TRBV12-5,TRBJ1-5,NA,NA,TGTGCTAGTGGTTCCCGTGGGGGCCCCCAGCATTTT,CASGSRGGPQHF
TRBV18,TRBJ1-1,NA,few,TGTGCCAGCTCACCGGCCGGGAACACTGAAGCTTTCTTT,CASSPAGNTEAFF
TRBV12-3/TRBV12-4,TRBJ1-6,TRBD1,medium-sized,TGTGCCAGCAGTTTAGGACCAAGGGACAGATCACCCCTCCACTTT,CASSLGPRDRSPLHF
TRBV5-4,TRBJ1-6,NA,medium-sized,TGTGCCAGCAGCTCAGGGGTTGGCAATTCACCCCTCCACTTT,CASSSGVGNSPLHF
TRBV15,TRBJ1-2,TRBD1,medium-sized,TGTGCCACCAGCAGACCCCAGACAGGGACTAACTATGGCTACACCTTC,CATSRPQTGTNYGYTF
TRBV9,TRBJ1-6,NA,NA,TGTGCCAGCAGCGTCCCGAATTCACCCCTCCACTTT,CASSVPNSPLHF
TRBV19,TRBJ1-6,NA,medium-sized,TGTGCCAGTAGTAAGGCCAGCAATGGGGCGGTTAATTCACCCCTCCACTTT,CASSKASNGAVNSPLHF
TRBV6-1,TRBJ2-1,TRBD2,medium-sized,TGTGCCAGCAGTTCCCCGGGACTAGCGGGAAAGCAGTTCTTC,CASSSPGLAGKQFF